A selection of T cell receptor beta chains follows, all from one sample in a study of cytomegalovirus exposure and HLA in healthy donors. The method was immunoSEQ multiplex PCR; TCRdb's version includes in-frame clones alone and lacks a portion of them. The profile shows approximately 190,000 clones, about 85% of them singletons. Input material: PBMCs. These receptors all stem from a boy aged 2-9 years in good health and CMV-seronegative. The CDR3 runs from the conserved cysteine through the conserved F or W. The order of the fields is CDR3 protein, CDR3 DNA, D gene, V gene, J gene, clone size. D genes are given only for firm matches. Rows may omit the clone size; those that give it use once, few, many or a size class.

CASSLAVRGWEEQYF	TGTGCCAGCAGCTTAGCAGTTCGGGGGTGGGAAGAGCAGTACTTC	NA	TRBV7-8	TRBJ2-7	NA
CASSPPSGRENEQFF	TGTGCCAGCTCACCACCGAGCGGGAGGGAAAATGAGCAGTTCTTC	TRBD2	TRBV18	TRBJ2-1	NA
CAISLGQGDEQYF	TGTGCCATCAGCCTGGGACAGGGAGACGAGCAGTACTTC	TRBD1	TRBV10-3	TRBJ2-7	NA
CASSFIAGGLTDTQYF	TGTGCCAGCAGCTTCATAGCGGGGGGCCTGACAGATACGCAGTATTTT	TRBD2	TRBV7-9	TRBJ2-3	NA
CASSVASGSREQFF	TGTGCCAGCAGCGTGGCTAGCGGGAGTCGTGAGCAGTTCTTC	TRBD2	TRBV9	TRBJ2-1	NA
CASSSTGNTGELFF	TGCGCCAGCAGCTCGACAGGGAACACCGGGGAGCTGTTTTTT	NA	TRBV5-1	TRBJ2-2	once
CASSLAREAFF	TGTGCCAGCAGTTTGGCCCGTGAAGCTTTCTTT	NA	TRBV7-2	TRBJ1-1	NA
CASMTQGATGELFF	TGTGCCAGCATGACTCAGGGGGCAACCGGGGAGCTGTTTTTT	TRBD1	TRBV28	TRBJ2-2	NA
CASSPDSLGYGYTF	TGCGCCAGCAGCCCGGACAGTCTGGGCTATGGCTACACCTTC	NA	TRBV5-1	TRBJ1-2	NA
CASSLEEGEQFF	TGTGCCAGCAGCTTAGAAGAGGGTGAGCAGTTCTTC	NA	TRBV7-9	TRBJ2-1	NA
CASSYGHSSYNSPLHF	TGTGCCAGCAGTTATGGACACAGCTCCTATAATTCACCCCTCCACTTT	NA	TRBV28	TRBJ1-6	NA
CSAVGGTEAFF	TGCAGTGCCGTCGGCGGTACTGAAGCTTTCTTT	NA	TRBV20-1	TRBJ1-1	NA
CASSQDMTGLRSYEQYF	TGTGCCAGCAGCCAAGACATGACAGGGCTGAGGTCCTACGAGCAGTACTTC	TRBD1	TRBV14	TRBJ2-7	NA
CASSLRQTPNQPQHF	TGTGCCAGCAGCCTCCGACAGACTCCTAATCAGCCCCAGCATTTT	NA	TRBV28	TRBJ1-5	NA
CASSETGGKQYF	TGTGCCAGCAGTGAGACAGGGGGGAAGCAGTACTTC	TRBD1	TRBV2	TRBJ2-7	NA
CASSSRSSGAQETQYF	TGTGCCAGCAGCTCACGCTCCAGCGGGGCCCAAGAGACCCAGTACTTC	TRBD2	TRBV7-2	TRBJ2-5	NA
CASSYSGGQGTYEQYF	TGTGCCAGCAGTTACTCGGGCGGACAGGGAACCTACGAGCAGTACTTC	TRBD1	TRBV6-5	TRBJ2-7	NA
CASSLASGNTGELFF	TGTGCCAGCAGCCTCGCTAGCGGAAACACCGGGGAGCTGTTTTTT	TRBD2	TRBV4-2	TRBJ2-2	NA